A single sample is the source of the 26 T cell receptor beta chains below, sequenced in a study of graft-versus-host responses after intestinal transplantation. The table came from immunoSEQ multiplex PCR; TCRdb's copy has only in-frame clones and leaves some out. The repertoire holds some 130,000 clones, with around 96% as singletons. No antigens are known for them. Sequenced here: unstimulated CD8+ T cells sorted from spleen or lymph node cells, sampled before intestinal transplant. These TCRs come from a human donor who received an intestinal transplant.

The CDR3 spells CASSLATALGDRDFSYEQYF. CDR3 sequence (DNA): TGTGCCAGCAGCTTAGCCACAGCATTAGGCGATCGCGACTTCTCCTACGAGCAGTACTTC. The V and J genes are TRBV7-8 and TRBJ2-7; D call uncertain. This CDR3 is 20 amino acids long. The V end was cut by 0 bases, the J end by 0 bases, with 24 bases between. Germline V CDR1 and CDR2: SGHVS, FQNEAQ.

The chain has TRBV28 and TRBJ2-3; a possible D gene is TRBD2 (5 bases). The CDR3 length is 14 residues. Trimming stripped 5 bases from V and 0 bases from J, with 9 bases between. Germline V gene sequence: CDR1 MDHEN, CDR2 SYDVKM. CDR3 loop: CASSQSGSTDTQYF. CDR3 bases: TGTGCCAGCAGTCAAAGCGGAAGCACAGATACGCAGTATTTT.

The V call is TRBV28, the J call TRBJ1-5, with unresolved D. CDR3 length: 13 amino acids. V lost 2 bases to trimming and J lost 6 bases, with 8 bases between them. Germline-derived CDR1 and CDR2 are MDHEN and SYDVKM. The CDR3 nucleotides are TGTGCCAGCAGTTTAGGGGTGGGTCAGCCCCAGCATTTT. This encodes CASSLGVGQPQHF.

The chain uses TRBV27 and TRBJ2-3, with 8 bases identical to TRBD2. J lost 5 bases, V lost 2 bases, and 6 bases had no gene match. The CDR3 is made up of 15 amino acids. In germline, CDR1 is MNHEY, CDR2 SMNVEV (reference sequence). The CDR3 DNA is TGTGCCAGCAGTTTACTAGCGGGTCTAAAAGATACGCAGTATTTT. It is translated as CASSLLAGLKDTQYF.

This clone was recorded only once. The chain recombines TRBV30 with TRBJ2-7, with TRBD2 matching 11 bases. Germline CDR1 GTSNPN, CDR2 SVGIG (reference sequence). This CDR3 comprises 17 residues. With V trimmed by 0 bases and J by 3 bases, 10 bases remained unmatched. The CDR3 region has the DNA TGTGCCTGGAGTGTCCCTACTAGCGGGAGCCCGTTCTACGAGCAGTACTTC. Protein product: CAWSVPTSGSPFYEQYF.

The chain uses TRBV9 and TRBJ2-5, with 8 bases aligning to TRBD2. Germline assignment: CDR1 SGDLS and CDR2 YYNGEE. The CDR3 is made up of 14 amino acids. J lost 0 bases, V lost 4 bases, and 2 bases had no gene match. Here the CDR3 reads CASSFSGNQETQYF. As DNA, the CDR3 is TGTGCCAGCAGCTTTAGCGGGAACCAAGAGACCCAGTACTTC.

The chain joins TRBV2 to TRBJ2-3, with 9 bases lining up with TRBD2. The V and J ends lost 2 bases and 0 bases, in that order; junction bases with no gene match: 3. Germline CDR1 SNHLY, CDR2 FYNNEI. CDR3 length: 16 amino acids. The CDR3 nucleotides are TGTGCCAGCAGTGAACTGACTAGCGGCAGCACAGATACGCAGTATTTT. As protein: CASSELTSGSTDTQYF.

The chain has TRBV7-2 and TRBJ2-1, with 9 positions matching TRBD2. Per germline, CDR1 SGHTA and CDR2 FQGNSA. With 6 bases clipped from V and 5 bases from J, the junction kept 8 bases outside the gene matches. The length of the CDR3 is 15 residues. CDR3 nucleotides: TGTGCCAGCAGTACCGGGACTAGCAACCACAATGAGCAGTTCTTC. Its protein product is CASSTGTSNHNEQFF.

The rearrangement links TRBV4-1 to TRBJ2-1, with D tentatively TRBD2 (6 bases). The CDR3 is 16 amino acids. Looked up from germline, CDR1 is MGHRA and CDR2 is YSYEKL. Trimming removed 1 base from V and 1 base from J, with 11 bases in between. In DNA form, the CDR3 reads TGCGCCAGCAGCCAAGGTCGGGAGACTTCCTACAATGAGCAGTTCTTC. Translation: CASSQGRETSYNEQFF.

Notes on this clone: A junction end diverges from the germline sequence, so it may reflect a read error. The CDR3, as DNA: TGTGCCAGCAGTGAAGGCTCTAACGAGGACTTC. This encodes CASSEGSNEDF. The V call is TRBV6-1, the J call TRBJ2-5; D not resolved. The germline V gene has CDR1 MNHNS and CDR2 SASEGT. This CDR3 spans 11 amino acids.

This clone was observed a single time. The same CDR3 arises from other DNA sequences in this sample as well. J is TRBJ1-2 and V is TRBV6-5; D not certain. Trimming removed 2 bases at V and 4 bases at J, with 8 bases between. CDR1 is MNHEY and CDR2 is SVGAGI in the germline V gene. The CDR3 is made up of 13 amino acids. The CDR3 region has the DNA TGTGCCAGCAGTTACGGGCAGAGCTATGGCTACACCTTC. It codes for CASSYGQSYGYTF.

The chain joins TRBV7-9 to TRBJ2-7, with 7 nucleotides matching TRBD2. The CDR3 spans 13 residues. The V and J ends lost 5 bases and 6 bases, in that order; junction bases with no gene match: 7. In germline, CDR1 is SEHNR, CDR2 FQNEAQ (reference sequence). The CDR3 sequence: CASSPTGLSEQYF. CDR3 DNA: TGTGCCAGCAGCCCAACGGGACTAAGCGAGCAGTACTTC.

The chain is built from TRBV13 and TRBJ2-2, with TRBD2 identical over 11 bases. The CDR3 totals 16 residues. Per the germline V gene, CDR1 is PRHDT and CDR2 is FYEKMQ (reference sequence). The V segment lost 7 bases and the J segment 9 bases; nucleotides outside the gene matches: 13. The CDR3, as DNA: TGTGCCAGCACGCTAGCGGGAGGCCAGCGCAGCCGGGAGCTGTTTTTT. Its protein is CASTLAGGQRSRELFF.

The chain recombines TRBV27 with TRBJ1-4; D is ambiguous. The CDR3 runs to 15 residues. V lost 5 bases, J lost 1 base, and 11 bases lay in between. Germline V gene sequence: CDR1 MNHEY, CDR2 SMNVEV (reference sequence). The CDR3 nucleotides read TGTGCCAGCAGTCCTGTGGGAGGAACTAATGAAAAACTGTTTTTT. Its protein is CASSPVGGTNEKLFF.

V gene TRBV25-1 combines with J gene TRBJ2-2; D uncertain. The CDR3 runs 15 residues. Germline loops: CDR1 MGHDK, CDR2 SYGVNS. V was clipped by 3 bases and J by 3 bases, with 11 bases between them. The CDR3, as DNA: TGTGCCAGCAGTGACATCCGAGTTTACACCGGGGAGCTGTTTTTT. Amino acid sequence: CASSDIRVYTGELFF.

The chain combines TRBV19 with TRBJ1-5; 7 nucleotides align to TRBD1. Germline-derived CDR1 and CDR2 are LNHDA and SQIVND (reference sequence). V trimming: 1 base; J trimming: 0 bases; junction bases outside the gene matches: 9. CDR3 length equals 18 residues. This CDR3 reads CASSIVLGTVYSNQPQHF. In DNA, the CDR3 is TGTGCCAGTAGTATAGTCTTAGGGACAGTTTATAGCAATCAGCCCCAGCATTTT.

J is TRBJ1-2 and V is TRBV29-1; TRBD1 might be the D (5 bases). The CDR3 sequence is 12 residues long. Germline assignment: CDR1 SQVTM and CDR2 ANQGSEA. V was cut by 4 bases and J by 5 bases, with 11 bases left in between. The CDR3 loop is CSVVPDTYGYTF. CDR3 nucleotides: TGCAGCGTTGTTCCGGACACGTATGGCTACACCTTC.

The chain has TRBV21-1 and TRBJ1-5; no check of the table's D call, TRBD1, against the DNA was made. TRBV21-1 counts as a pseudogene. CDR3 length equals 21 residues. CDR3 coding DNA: TGTGCCAGCAGCAAAGGAAGCGGACAGGGGGCGGTCCCGGCCGGCAATCAGCCCCAGCATTTT. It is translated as CASSKGSGQGAVPAGNQPQHF.

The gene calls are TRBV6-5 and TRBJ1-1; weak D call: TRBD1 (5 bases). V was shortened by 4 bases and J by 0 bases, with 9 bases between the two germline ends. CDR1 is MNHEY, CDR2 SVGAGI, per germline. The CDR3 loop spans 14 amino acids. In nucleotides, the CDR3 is TGTGCCAGCAGTTCCGACAGAGTGAACACTGAAGCTTTCTTT. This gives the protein CASSSDRVNTEAFF.

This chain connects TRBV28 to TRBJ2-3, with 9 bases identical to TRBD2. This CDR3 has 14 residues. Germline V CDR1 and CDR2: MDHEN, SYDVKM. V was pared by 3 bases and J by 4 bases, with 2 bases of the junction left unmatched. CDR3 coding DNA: TGTGCCAGCAGTTTGGGCGGGAGGGCAGATACGCAGTATTTT. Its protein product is CASSLGGRADTQYF.

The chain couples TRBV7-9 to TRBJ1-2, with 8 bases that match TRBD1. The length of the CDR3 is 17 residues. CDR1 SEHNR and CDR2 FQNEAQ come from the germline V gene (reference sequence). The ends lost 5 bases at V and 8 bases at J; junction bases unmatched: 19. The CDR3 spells CASSPEPSAGTGDGYTF. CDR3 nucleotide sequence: TGTGCCAGCAGCCCCGAACCTAGTGCCGGGACAGGAGACGGCTACACCTTC. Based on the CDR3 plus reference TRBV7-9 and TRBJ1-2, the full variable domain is DTGVSQNPRHKITKRGQNVTFRCDPISEHNRLYWYRQTLGQGPEFLTYFQNEAQLEKSRLLSDRFSAERPKGSFSTLEIQRTEQGDSAMYLCASSPEPSAGTGDGYTFGSGTRLTVV.

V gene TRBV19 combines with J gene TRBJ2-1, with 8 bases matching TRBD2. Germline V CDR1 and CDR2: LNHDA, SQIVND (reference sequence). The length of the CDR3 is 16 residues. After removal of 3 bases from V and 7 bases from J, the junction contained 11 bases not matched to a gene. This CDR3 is CASSIGIAGFRNEQFF. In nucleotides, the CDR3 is TGTGCCAGTAGTATCGGAATAGCGGGGTTTCGGAATGAGCAGTTCTTC.

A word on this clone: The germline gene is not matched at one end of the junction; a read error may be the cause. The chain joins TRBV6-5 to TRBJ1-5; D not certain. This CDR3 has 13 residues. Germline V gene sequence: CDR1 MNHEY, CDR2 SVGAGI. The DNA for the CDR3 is TGTGCAAGCAGCGGGAGCAGCAATCAGCCCCAGCATTTT. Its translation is CASSGSSNQPQHF.

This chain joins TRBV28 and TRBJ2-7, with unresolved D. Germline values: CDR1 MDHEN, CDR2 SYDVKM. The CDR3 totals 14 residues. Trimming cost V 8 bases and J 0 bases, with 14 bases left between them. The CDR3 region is CASRFNGFSYEQYF. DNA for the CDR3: TGTGCCAGCCGATTTAATGGCTTCTCCTACGAGCAGTACTTC.

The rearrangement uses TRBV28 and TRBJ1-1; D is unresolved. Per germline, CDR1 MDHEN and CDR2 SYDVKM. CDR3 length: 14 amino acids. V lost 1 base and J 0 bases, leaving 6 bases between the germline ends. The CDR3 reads CASSLYSMNTEAFF. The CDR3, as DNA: TGTGCCAGCAGTTTATATTCGATGAACACTGAAGCTTTCTTT. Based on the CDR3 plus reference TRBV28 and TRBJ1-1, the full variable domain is DVKVTQSSRYLVKRTGEKVFLECVQDMDHENMFWYRQDPGLGLRLIYFSYDVKMKEKGDIPEGYSVSREKKERFSLILESASTNQTSMYLCASSLYSMNTEAFFGQGTRLTVV.

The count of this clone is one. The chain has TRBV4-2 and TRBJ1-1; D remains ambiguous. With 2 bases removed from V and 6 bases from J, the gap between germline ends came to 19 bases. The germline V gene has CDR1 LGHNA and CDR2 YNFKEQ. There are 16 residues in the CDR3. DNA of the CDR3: TGTGCCAGCAGCCAATCAGAGACGCAGAACCTAGCTGAAGCTTTCTTT. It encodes CASSQSETQNLAEAFF.